A selection of T cell receptor beta chains follows, all from one sample in a study of PD-1 blockade in classical Hodgkin lymphoma. Using immunoSEQ multiplex PCR, the repertoire was profiled, and TCRdb retains in-frame clones only, with some absent. Of about 12,000 clones listed, about 80% are singletons. Here the sequenced sample was CD4+ T cells from blood, taken before the fourth cycle of nivolumab. The receptor set was obtained from a human donor with classical Hodgkin lymphoma. CDR3s leave out the opening cysteine and the closing phenylalanine or tryptophan.

>TRBJ2-1|TRBV11-2
ASSLRGEQF
>TRBJ1-2|TRBV19
ASGLRSYGYT
>TRBJ2-6|TRBV14
ASSLGGSGANVLT
>TRBJ1-4|TRBV5-1
ASSLRQGRDEKLF
>TRBJ1-1|TRBV7-3
ASSLEWPFRNTEAF
>TRBJ2-1|TRBV10-3
AIRTGTSFYNEQF
>TRBJ1-1|TRBV7-3
ASSRTSGNTEAF
>TRBJ2-6|TRBV2
ASFPSYSGANVLT
>TRBJ2-2|TRBV14
ASSQLATTGELF
>TRBJ2-4|TRBV11-1
ASGSRERLAKNIQY
>TRBJ1-1|TRBV28
ASSFSVVRIAF
>TRBJ2-5|TRBV5-1
ASSLEGGETQY
>TRBJ2-3|TRBV4-3
ASSQDGGTDTQY
>TRBJ2-3|TRBV5-1
ATRTALDGDTQY
>TRBJ1-1|TRBV16
ASSLGTYTEAF